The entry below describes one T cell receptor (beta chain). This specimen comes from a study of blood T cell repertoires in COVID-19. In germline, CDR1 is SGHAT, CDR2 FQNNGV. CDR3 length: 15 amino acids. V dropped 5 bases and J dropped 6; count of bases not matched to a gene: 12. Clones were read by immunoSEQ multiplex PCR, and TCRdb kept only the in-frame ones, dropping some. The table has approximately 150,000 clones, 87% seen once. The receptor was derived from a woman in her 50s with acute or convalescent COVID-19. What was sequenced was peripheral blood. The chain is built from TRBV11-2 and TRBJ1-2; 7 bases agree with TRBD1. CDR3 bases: TGTGCCAGCAGCCCCACGGAGATCAGGGGGAATGGCTACACCTTC. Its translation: CASSPTEIRGNGYTF. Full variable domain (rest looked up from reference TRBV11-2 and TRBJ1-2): EAGVAQSPRYKIIEKRQSVAFWCNPISGHATLYWYQQILGQGPKLLIQFQNNGVVDDSQLPKDRFSAERLKGVDSTLKIQPAKLEDSAVYLCASSPTEIRGNGYTFGSGTRLTVV.